The source of this T cell receptor (beta chain) is a study of blood T cell repertoires in COVID-19. Seattle patients were enrolled while actively infected and followed longitudinally. This clone turned up a few times. How the authors handled the data: Amplification with reference gene primers provided the estimates of nucleated cell counts. The assay was immunoSEQ multiplex PCR, and TCRdb's table has in-frame clones only and misses some. V, J and clone size reflect that table, while D and trimming were determined from the DNA. The data show a few hundred thousand clones, with around 88% seen just once and 10% to 15% held by the top ten. The TCR comes from a woman aged 45-65 years with COVID-19, enrolled during active disease. The sequenced sample consisted of peripheral blood.

This CDR3 reads CASSGANQPQHF. CDR3 bases: TGTGCCAGCAGTGGGGCTAATCAGCCCCAGCATTTT. The V call is TRBV6-6, the J call TRBJ1-5; perhaps TRBD1 as D (5 bases). V dropped 5 bases and J dropped 4 bases, with 6 bases sitting between them. This CDR3 has 12 residues. Germline-derived CDR1 and CDR2 are MNHNY and SVGAGI (reference sequence).